A selection of T cell receptor beta chains follows, all from one sample in a study of a mutant IDH1 vaccine in newly diagnosed glioma. TCRdb's table, derived via immunoSEQ multiplex PCR, lists solely in-frame clones and lacks some. This table has some 70,000 clones, 84% appearing once. No antigen has been identified for these receptors. Sequenced here: PBMCs, sampled from a glioma patient whose treatment included an IDH1 peptide vaccine. These receptors came from a man aged 18 to 30 with glioma. The CDR3 runs from the conserved cysteine through the conserved F or W. Fields, in order: clone size, V gene, J gene, D gene, CDR3 protein, CDR3 DNA. The D gene is left open where the match is weak. Expanded clones get a size class; other rows say once, few or many, or leave the size out.

clone_size: .; v_call: TRBV5-8; j_call: TRBJ1-2; d_call: .; cdr3_aa: CASSLPDSVNYGYTF; cdr3_nt: TGTGCCAGCAGCTTACCTGACAGCGTCAACTATGGCTACACCTTC
clone_size: .; v_call: TRBV7-9; j_call: TRBJ1-2; d_call: .; cdr3_aa: CASSPRDTSANYGYTF; cdr3_nt: TGTGCCAGCAGCCCCCGGGACACCTCTGCTAACTATGGCTACACCTTC
clone_size: .; v_call: TRBV7-9; j_call: TRBJ2-1; d_call: .; cdr3_aa: CASGSQSLANNEQFF; cdr3_nt: TGTGCCAGCGGGTCTCAATCGCTAGCGAACAATGAGCAGTTCTTC
clone_size: .; v_call: TRBV6-4; j_call: TRBJ2-7; d_call: .; cdr3_aa: CASSLEGGYEQYF; cdr3_nt: TGTGCCAGCAGTCTGGAGGGCGGCTACGAGCAGTACTTC
clone_size: .; v_call: TRBV7-9; j_call: TRBJ1-4; d_call: .; cdr3_aa: CASSVATNEKLFF; cdr3_nt: TGTGCCAGCAGTGTGGCAACTAATGAAAAACTGTTTTTT
clone_size: few; v_call: TRBV29-1; j_call: TRBJ1-1; d_call: TRBD1; cdr3_aa: CSALRGLAEAFF; cdr3_nt: TGCAGCGCCCTCAGGGGGCTGGCTGAAGCTTTCTTT
clone_size: .; v_call: TRBV5-1; j_call: TRBJ2-5; d_call: TRBD1; cdr3_aa: CASSLQGALGETQYF; cdr3_nt: TGCGCCAGCAGCTTACAGGGGGCATTAGGAGAGACCCAGTACTTC
clone_size: .; v_call: TRBV6-5; j_call: TRBJ2-1; d_call: TRBD1; cdr3_aa: CASSRDRVTGARFF; cdr3_nt: TGTGCCAGCAGTCGGGACAGGGTCACGGGAGCACGGTTCTTC
clone_size: .; v_call: TRBV7-9; j_call: TRBJ2-1; d_call: .; cdr3_aa: CASDPPQGGAYNEQFF; cdr3_nt: TGTGCCAGCGACCCTCCTCAGGGGGGAGCCTACAATGAGCAGTTCTTC
clone_size: .; v_call: TRBV19; j_call: TRBJ2-3; d_call: TRBD2; cdr3_aa: CASSIWSGGPEDTQYF; cdr3_nt: TGTGCCAGTAGTATCTGGAGCGGGGGGCCGGAAGATACGCAGTATTTT
clone_size: .; v_call: TRBV6-5; j_call: TRBJ1-3; d_call: .; cdr3_aa: CASSYSSVGSGNTIYF; cdr3_nt: TGTGCCAGCAGTTACTCTTCGGTCGGCTCTGGAAACACCATATATTTT
clone_size: .; v_call: TRBV9; j_call: TRBJ2-1; d_call: .; cdr3_aa: CASSVGVHEQFF; cdr3_nt: TGTGCCAGCAGCGTAGGGGTCCATGAGCAGTTCTTC
clone_size: .; v_call: TRBV7-2; j_call: TRBJ2-1; d_call: .; cdr3_aa: CASSLVGTSSYNEQFF; cdr3_nt: TGTGCCAGCAGCTTAGTCGGGACAAGCTCCTACAATGAGCAGTTCTTC
clone_size: .; v_call: TRBV6-1; j_call: TRBJ2-7; d_call: TRBD1; cdr3_aa: CASSVTGTESYEQYF; cdr3_nt: TGTGCCAGCAGTGTGACAGGGACGGAATCCTACGAGCAGTACTTC
clone_size: .; v_call: TRBV29-1; j_call: TRBJ2-7; d_call: .; cdr3_aa: CSVGTVYSYEQYF; cdr3_nt: TGCAGCGTCGGGACCGTCTACTCCTACGAGCAGTACTTC
clone_size: once; v_call: TRBV25-1; j_call: TRBJ1-1; d_call: .; cdr3_aa: CASSDPRAGVTNTEAFF; cdr3_nt: TGTGCCAGCAGTGACCCTCGGGCAGGGGTGACGAACACTGAAGCTTTCTTT
clone_size: .; v_call: TRBV18; j_call: TRBJ1-3; d_call: .; cdr3_aa: CASSPPSATGGNTIYF; cdr3_nt: TGTGCCAGCTCACCACCAAGCGCGACGGGGGGAAACACCATATATTTT
clone_size: .; v_call: TRBV5-4; j_call: TRBJ1-1; d_call: .; cdr3_aa: CASSPSRQTTNTEAFF; cdr3_nt: TGTGCCAGCAGCCCATCCCGGCAGACCACGAACACTGAAGCTTTCTTT
clone_size: .; v_call: TRBV11-2; j_call: TRBJ1-2; d_call: .; cdr3_aa: CASSLFTTTGSYGYTF; cdr3_nt: TGTGCCAGCAGCTTATTTACCACCACAGGGTCCTATGGCTACACCTTC
clone_size: .; v_call: TRBV7-2; j_call: TRBJ2-3; d_call: TRBD1; cdr3_aa: CASEGAATDTQYF; cdr3_nt: TGTGCCAGCGAGGGGGCTGCCACAGATACGCAGTATTTT
clone_size: .; v_call: TRBV7-9; j_call: TRBJ2-7; d_call: TRBD2; cdr3_aa: CASSLTAGVYEQYF; cdr3_nt: TGTGCCAGCAGCTTAACGGCGGGAGTATACGAGCAGTACTTC
clone_size: .; v_call: TRBV11-1; j_call: TRBJ2-1; d_call: TRBD2; cdr3_aa: CASSAGLADRNEQFF; cdr3_nt: TGTGCCAGCAGCGCGGGACTAGCGGACCGCAATGAGCAGTTCTTC
clone_size: .; v_call: TRBV27; j_call: TRBJ2-3; d_call: .; cdr3_aa: CASSFGGWYEAGTDTQYF; cdr3_nt: TGTGCCAGCAGTTTCGGCGGGTGGTACGAAGCGGGCACAGATACGCAGTATTTT
clone_size: .; v_call: TRBV2; j_call: TRBJ2-1; d_call: TRBD1; cdr3_aa: CASSPTGVRNNEQFF; cdr3_nt: TGTGCCAGCAGCCCGACAGGGGTGCGGAACAATGAGCAGTTCTTC